Described below is a single TCR beta chain sequence and its context. The CDR3 length is 15 residues. The germline CDR1 and CDR2 sequences are KGHSH and LQKENI. V gave up 3 bases and J gave up 2 bases, with 11 bases separating them. Assay used: immunoSEQ multiplex PCR; TCRdb lists only in-frame clones, some missing. The sample holds about 79,000 clones; 65% to 85% are singletons and the top ten take less than 25%. This record belongs to a study of T cell responses to AZD1222 COVID-19 vaccine. V gene TRBV18 combines with J gene TRBJ1-5, with a possible D match to TRBD1 (5 bases). The TCR originated in an adult in good health. The material sequenced was peripheral blood, taken on day 0 of AZD1222 vaccination. The CDR3 nucleotides read TGTGCCAGCTCACCCGGAGACAGTGGCAATCAGCCCCAGCATTTT. It specifies CASSPGDSGNQPQHF.